Below, 32 T cell receptor beta chains from the same sample are listed, as sequenced in a study of molecular identifiers for immune sequencing clone quantification. Each CDR3 protein is one row after TCRdb ran MiXCR on the PCR reads. The table shows some 590,000 distinct CDR3 sequences, with around 25% occurring only once. The sequenced sample consisted of naive CD8+ T cells from blood, with Jurkat cell RNA spiked in. As to subset: FACS-sorted CD8+CD4-CCR7+CD45RA+ naive T cells. All receptors come from a human donor in good health. Some libraries in this study had Jurkat cell RNA spiked in.

This rearrangement joins TRBV24-1 to TRBJ1-4; D is uncertain. Germline CDR1 and CDR2: KGHDR and SFDVKD. Trimming took 3 bases from V and 7 from J, leaving 14 bases between them. The CDR3 sequence is 15 residues long. The CDR3 bases are TGTGCCACCAGTGATGGCGGTGAACCCAGTGAAAAACTGTTTTTT. Protein product: CATSDGGEPSEKLFF.

Details on this clonotype: A much bigger clone sits one base away, suggesting this may be a read error. The V and J genes are TRBV2 and TRBJ2-5, with D hard to call. Germline lookup yields CDR1 SNHLY and CDR2 FYNNEI. The ends were cut back, 0 bases at V and 5 bases at J, with 10 bases in the middle. This CDR3 has 14 amino acids. In DNA form, the CDR3 reads TGTGCCAGCAGTGAAGCCCAGAAGCAGGAGACCCAGTACTTC. Amino acid sequence: CASSEAQKQETQYF.

Turning to this clonotype: An end of the junction does not agree with germline; a read error may underlie this. The chain links TRBV19 to TRBJ1-4; 12 bases are shared with TRBD1. The length of the CDR3 is 17 residues. CDR1 and CDR2 (germline): LNHDA, SQIVND (reference sequence). The CDR3 protein is CASTAGTGGAGGEKLLF. CDR3 bases: TGTGCCAGTACGGCGGGGACAGGGGGCGCAGGTGGCGAAAAACTGTTATTT.

This clonotype was found a few times. This sequence joins TRBV2 and TRBJ1-1; D remains unclear. V lost 4 bases and J lost 0, with 9 bases in between. The CDR3 contains 14 residues. Per the germline V gene, CDR1 is SNHLY and CDR2 is FYNNEI. CDR3 nucleotide sequence: TGTGCCAGCAGTGCGTACCCAATGAACACTGAAGCTTTCTTT. Amino acid sequence: CASSAYPMNTEAFF.

At least ten counts were recorded for this clonotype. The gene calls are TRBV20-1 and TRBJ2-4; D gene unclear. Germline V CDR1 and CDR2: DFQATT, SNEGSKA (reference sequence). The CDR3 totals 14 residues. V was clipped by 5 bases and J by 7 bases, with 18 bases between them. CDR3 sequence reads: CSAFLTGLSNIQYF. The CDR3 region has the DNA TGCAGTGCTTTTCTAACGGGTCTCAGTAACATTCAGTACTTC.

As to this clonotype: Given a much more abundant clone one base away, this may be a read error. The chain links TRBV12-3 or TRBV12-4 to TRBJ1-4; a weak D match, TRBD1 (6 bases). Trimming pared 2 bases from V and 10 bases from J, leaving 17 bases between. The CDR3 is 15 residues long. The DNA for the CDR3 is TGTGCCAGCAGTTTATATTCCGGGGGCGATGGAAAACTGTTTTTT. Translation: CASSLYSGGDGKLFF.

Regarding this clonotype: This could be a read error, since a much larger clone is one nucleotide away. This chain connects TRBV5-6 to TRBJ2-2; D is perhaps TRBD2 (6 bases). The CDR3 covers 14 residues. Germline V gene lookup returns CDR1 SGHDT and CDR2 YYEEEE. V was cut by 4 bases and J by 4 bases, with 11 bases left in between. CDR3 DNA: TGTGCCAGCAGCACAGGACTACCCACCGGGGAGCTGTTTTTT. Translated: CASSTGLPTGELFF.

This clonotype was seen a handful of times. J is TRBJ1-4 and V is TRBV7-9; 9 bases map to TRBD1. The germline V gene has CDR1 SEHNR and CDR2 FQNEAQ (reference sequence). The CDR3 has 18 residues. After removal of 3 bases from V and 4 bases from J, the junction contained 12 bases not matched to a gene. CDR3 sequence (DNA): TGTGCCAGCAGCTTTGCCCCGGGACAGGGACCGGGTAATGAAAAACTGTTTTTT. Protein: CASSFAPGQGPGNEKLFF.

This clonotype was counted at least ten times. The chain has TRBV29-1 and TRBJ1-2; maybe TRBD1 (5 bases). This CDR3 is built from 11 residues. Trimming left V 5 bases short and J 4 bases short, with 8 bases between. The germline CDR1 and CDR2 sequences are SQVTM and ANQGSEA. DNA for the CDR3: TGCAGCGTTCAGGGACTCTATGGCTACACCTTC. Translated: CSVQGLYGYTF.

This clonotype has only a few counts. A much larger clone lies one base from this, so it may be a read error. This chain uses TRBV12-3 or TRBV12-4 with TRBJ1-1; TRBD1 matches at 7 bases. With V trimmed by 4 bases and J by 8 bases, 1 base remained unmatched. The CDR3 consists of 11 residues. The CDR3 bases are TGTGCCAGCAGTTGGGACAGCGAAGCTTTCTTT. Amino acid sequence: CASSWDSEAFF.

As regards this clonotype: At one of its ends the junction is not consistent with the germline gene, which may arise from a read error. The genes are TRBV28 and TRBJ2-6, with D perhaps TRBD1 (5 bases). Germline V gene sequence: CDR1 MDHEN, CDR2 SYDVKM. The CDR3 is 17 residues long. The CDR3 here is CASSSPFLPSGADVLTF. DNA for the CDR3: TGTGCCAGCAGTTCCCCGTTTCTCCCGTCTGGGGCCGACGTCCTGACTTTC.

This rearrangement joins TRBV10-3 to TRBJ2-3, with D uncertain. V gave up 3 bases and J gave up 5 bases, with 21 bases separating them. Germline assignment: CDR1 ENHRY and CDR2 SYGVKD. The CDR3 has 17 residues. The CDR3 sequence is CAISDLWGGVEEDTQYF. In DNA, the CDR3 is TGTGCCATCAGTGATTTGTGGGGTGGAGTAGAGGAAGATACGCAGTATTTT.

This clonotype was counted many times. The CDR3 does not close with the conserved phenylalanine or tryptophan, likely indicating a read error. The DNA is left out, because the CDR3 cannot be placed on it with certainty; the CDR3 is given as TCRdb lists it. The chain has TRBV5-6 and TRBJ2-7; the table assigns TRBD1, which was not confirmed against the DNA. The CDR3 region is 9 residues in length, termini included. Germline V gene sequence: CDR1 SGHDT, CDR2 YYEEEE. The CDR3 here is CASSLESPL.

This clonotype was picked up a small number of times. The V call is TRBV20-1, the J call TRBJ2-5, with TRBD2 identical over 8 bases. V lost 6 bases, J lost 0 bases, and 6 bases stayed unmatched. CDR1 DFQATT and CDR2 SNEGSKA come from the germline V gene (reference sequence). This CDR3 is built from 14 residues. The CDR3 nucleotides read TGCAGTGCATCCCAAGCGGGGGACCAAGAGACCCAGTACTTC. Protein sequence: CSASQAGDQETQYF.

In the case of this clonotype: Germline is not matched at one junction end, which may reflect a read error. In DNA form, the CDR3 reads TGTGCCAGCGGCCAAGCGGGGGGTCCCCAGAGTGAGCAGTTCTTC. This codes for CASGQAGGPQSEQFF. The chain recombines TRBV3-1 with TRBJ2-1; 9 bases are a match to TRBD2. This CDR3 is built from 15 residues. Germline lookup yields CDR1 LGHDT and CDR2 YNNKEL (reference sequence).

This clonotype showed up many times. J is TRBJ1-1 and V is TRBV4-3; D remains unclear. Trimming removed 0 bases from V and 4 bases from J, with 12 bases in between. The germline gives CDR1 LGHNA, CDR2 YSLEER. The CDR3 totals 15 residues. The chain's CDR3 is CASSQDRGIGTEAFF. CDR3 bases: TGCGCCAGCAGCCAAGACCGGGGAATAGGCACTGAAGCTTTCTTT.

Concerning this clonotype itself: A read error may explain this, as a much larger clone is one base away. This CDR3 is CASSLPDYTDTQDF. The CDR3 region has the DNA TGTGCCAGCAGCCTACCGGACTACACAGATACGCAGGATTTT. The chain recombines TRBV5-6 with TRBJ2-3, with a tentative D call TRBD2 (6 bases). Per the germline V gene, CDR1 is SGHDT and CDR2 is YYEEEE. This CDR3 has 14 amino acids.

This clonotype was detected ten times or more. The rearrangement links TRBV2 to TRBJ2-3; the D gene could be TRBD1 or TRBD2 (5 bases each). Per germline, CDR1 SNHLY and CDR2 FYNNEI. This CDR3 spans 15 amino acids. V was shortened by 11 bases and J by 0 bases, with 18 bases between the two germline ends. CDR3 loop: CASSRGVISTDTQYF. The CDR3 region has the DNA TGTGCCTCGTCGAGGGGAGTTATTAGCACAGATACGCAGTATTTT. Together with reference TRBV2 and TRBJ2-3, the CDR3 gives the full variable domain: EPEVTQTPSHQVTQMGQEVILRCVPISNHLYFYWYRQILGQKVEFLVSFYNNEISEKSEIFDDQFSVERPDGSNFTLKIRSTKLEDSAMYFCASSRGVISTDTQYFGPGTRLTVL.

This chain connects TRBV9 to TRBJ2-7; D possibly uses TRBD1 or TRBD2 (5 bases each). CDR1 SGDLS and CDR2 YYNGEE come from the germline V gene. The germline V and J ends were trimmed by 0 bases and 0 bases, with 13 bases remaining between them. The length of the CDR3 is 16 residues. CDR3 sequence reads: CASSVEGTGSSYEQYF. As DNA, the CDR3 is TGTGCCAGCAGCGTAGAAGGGACCGGTAGCTCCTACGAGCAGTACTTC.

The chain recombines TRBV20-1 with TRBJ1-2; weak D call: TRBD1 (5 bases). The CDR3 runs 13 residues. V lost 5 bases to trimming and J lost 4 bases, with 14 bases between them. Germline CDR1 is DFQATT and CDR2 is SNEGSKA (reference sequence). CDR3 sequence (DNA): TGCAGTGCTCGCACAGGCCCGGCCTATGGCTACACCTTC. Its translation is CSARTGPAYGYTF.

This clonotype was counted a few times. The chain joins TRBV6-5 to TRBJ2-7; maybe TRBD1 (6 bases). V gave up 6 bases and J gave up 2 bases, with 14 bases separating them. The CDR3 has 14 residues. CDR1 is MNHEY and CDR2 is SVGAGI in the germline V gene. CDR3 in amino acids: CASRGTGNPYEQYF. The DNA for the CDR3 is TGTGCCAGCAGGGGTACAGGGAATCCCTACGAGCAGTACTTC.

This clonotype was detected a few times. CDR3 in amino acids: CASSLGAVSSGRKIHNEQFF. As DNA, the CDR3 is TGTGCCAGCAGCTTGGGGGCCGTGTCGAGCGGGAGGAAGATTCACAATGAGCAGTTCTTC. The rearrangement joins TRBV5-6 to TRBJ2-1; 9 bases fit TRBD2. The CDR3 loop spans 20 amino acids. The V gene end was trimmed by 0 bases and the J gene end by 5 bases; junction bases not matched to a gene: 18. Per germline, CDR1 SGHDT and CDR2 YYEEEE. The whole variable domain, filled in from reference TRBV5-6 and TRBJ2-1, reads DAGVTQSPTHLIKTRGQQVTLRCSPKSGHDTVSWYQQALGQGPQFIFQYYEEEERQRGNFPDRFSGHQFPNYSSELNVNALLLGDSALYLCASSLGAVSSGRKIHNEQFFGPGTRLTVL.

A remark on this clonotype: Since a much larger clone is just one base distant, this may be a read error. The chain joins TRBV30 to TRBJ2-3; D is ambiguous. Germline V gene data show CDR1 as GTSNPN and CDR2 as SVGIG (reference sequence). This CDR3 is built from 12 residues. The CDR3 loop is CAWRLLTDAQYF. The CDR3 bases are TGTGCCTGGAGACTTTTAACAGATGCGCAGTATTTT.

The CDR3 loop reads CSARDPGASGTSYEQYF. The CDR3 region has the DNA TGCAGTGCTAGAGACCCCGGGGCTAGCGGGACCTCCTACGAGCAGTACTTC. The rearrangement links TRBV20-1 to TRBJ2-7, with 9 bases lining up with TRBD2. V shed 0 bases and J 0 bases; nucleotides not matched to a gene: 9. This CDR3 contains 17 residues. Looked up from germline, CDR1 is DFQATT and CDR2 is SNEGSKA (reference sequence).

CDR3 region: CASSISGGAPNQPQHF. In nucleotides, the CDR3 is TGTGCCAGTAGTATTTCCGGGGGGGCCCCGAATCAGCCCCAGCATTTT. This chain links TRBV19 with TRBJ1-5; D might be TRBD1 (6 bases). V was cut by 3 bases and J by 4 bases, with 16 bases left in between. This CDR3 spans 16 amino acids. Germline V gene data show CDR1 as LNHDA and CDR2 as SQIVND (reference sequence).

The table lists this clonotype with a few counts. V and J are TRBV4-1 and TRBJ1-6; D gene uncertain. The CDR3 spans 14 residues. Germline assignment: CDR1 MGHRA and CDR2 YSYEKL. Trimming took 0 bases from V and 5 from J, leaving 5 bases between them. CDR3 nucleotides: TGCGCCAGCAGCCAAGAGTCGGATAATTCACCCCTCCACTTT. Protein product: CASSQESDNSPLHF.

The chain is built from TRBV27 and TRBJ2-7, with D possibly matching TRBD2 (5 bases). Trimming removed 4 bases at V and 0 bases at J, with 16 bases between. CDR1 is MNHEY and CDR2 is SMNVEV in the germline V gene (reference sequence). This CDR3 comprises 16 residues. The CDR3: CASSYIAGVSSYEQYF. For the CDR3, the DNA is TGTGCCAGCAGTTATATTGCCGGGGTAAGCTCCTACGAGCAGTACTTC.

This chain uses TRBV27 with TRBJ2-1; D remains unclear. This CDR3 has 15 residues. Germline V lookup: CDR1 MNHEY, CDR2 SMNVEV (reference sequence). The ends were cut back, 6 bases at V and 3 bases at J, with 15 bases in the middle. For the CDR3, the DNA is TGTGCCAGCAGCCCCGGGCCCCTGGGCTACAATGAGCAGTTCTTC. Residues: CASSPGPLGYNEQFF.

The V call is TRBV28, the J call TRBJ2-7; the D gene could be TRBD1 or TRBD2 (5 bases each). V was clipped by 8 bases and J by 6 bases, with 23 bases between them. The V gene's germline CDR1 is MDHEN and CDR2 SYDVKM. CDR3 size: 15 residues. The CDR3 DNA follows: TGTGCCAGCGGGCTACGGGGACCGACATCTCGCGAGCAGTACTTC. Translated: CASGLRGPTSREQYF.

The rearrangement joins TRBV19 to TRBJ1-1; D remains ambiguous. CDR1 and CDR2 from the germline V gene are LNHDA and SQIVND (reference sequence). The CDR3 extends over 15 amino acids. The germline V and J ends were trimmed by 3 bases and 1 base, with 12 bases remaining between them. The CDR3 DNA reads TGTGCCAGTAGTATCGGACGGGCGGCGAACACTGAAGCTTTCTTT. This codes for CASSIGRAANTEAFF. The full variable domain, with the rest looked up from reference TRBV19 and TRBJ1-1, is DGGITQSPKYLFRKEGQNVTLSCEQNLNHDAMYWYRQDPGQGLRLIYYSQIVNDFQKGDIAEGYSVSREKKESFPLTVTSAQKNPTAFYLCASSIGRAANTEAFFGQGTRLTVV.

The chain uses TRBV5-6 and TRBJ2-7, with 9 bases lining up with TRBD1. There are 14 residues in the CDR3. Trimming at V came to 2 bases and at J to 6 bases, leaving 6 bases not matched to a gene. CDR1 and CDR2 from the germline V gene are SGHDT and YYEEEE. The CDR3 DNA follows: TGTGCCAGCAGCTTCGGGACAGGGAGCTGCGAGCAGTACTTC. Residues: CASSFGTGSCEQYF.

Comments on this clonotype: A single base separates this from a much larger clone, so it may be a read error. This sequence joins TRBV6-1 and TRBJ1-1; tentatively, D is TRBD1 (5 bases). This CDR3 has 12 residues. Looked up from germline, CDR1 is MNHNS and CDR2 is SASEGT. CDR3 protein: CASKGPYTEALF. In nucleotides, the CDR3 is TGTGCCAGCAAGGGACCCTACACTGAAGCTCTCTTT.